The rows below give T cell receptor beta chains drawn from one sample of a study of cytomegalovirus exposure and HLA in healthy donors. Assay used: immunoSEQ multiplex PCR; TCRdb lists only in-frame clones, some missing. The sample has around 160,000 clones, roughly 80% seen once. Material: PBMCs. The receptors come from a woman aged 40 to 49 in good health and CMV-seropositive. The CDR3 runs from the conserved cysteine through the conserved F or W. The order of the fields is CDR3 length, V gene, J gene, CDR3 protein.

length: 15
V: TRBV7-3
J: TRBJ2-3
CDR3: CASSLTGVQADTQYF

length: 11
V: TRBV28
J: TRBJ2-1
CDR3: CASSFPQGQFF

length: 15
V: TRBV6-1
J: TRBJ2-3
CDR3: CASRKGRGSTDTQYF

length: 14
V: TRBV7-3
J: TRBJ2-1
CDR3: CASSLGTGGDEQFF

length: 14
V: TRBV29-1
J: TRBJ2-7
CDR3: CSVRLAGGPNEQYF

length: 13
V: TRBV6-6
J: TRBJ2-3
CDR3: CASSYGSRDTQYF

length: 13
V: TRBV4-2
J: TRBJ2-5
CDR3: CASSQVSEETQYF

length: 15
V: TRBV7-9
J: TRBJ2-7
CDR3: CSSSFGPQGAYEQYF

length: 14
V: TRBV19
J: TRBJ2-3
CDR3: CASSIVANGDTQYF

length: 15
V: TRBV11-1
J: TRBJ2-3
CDR3: CASSLGTGNTDTQYF

length: 14
V: TRBV7-8
J: TRBJ2-7
CDR3: CASSARDSPYEQYF

length: 15
V: TRBV5-1
J: TRBJ2-1
CDR3: CASSLEGQLGDEQFF

length: 18
V: TRBV7-9
J: TRBJ1-6
CDR3: CASSPLNEGMAYNSPLHF

length: 13
V: TRBV6-7
J: TRBJ2-5
CDR3: CASSETYQETQYF

length: 16
V: TRBV28
J: TRBJ1-5
CDR3: CASSFSSGQSNQPQHF

length: 12
V: TRBV6-1
J: TRBJ2-7
CDR3: CASSATGFEQYF

length: 13
V: TRBV6-1
J: TRBJ1-1
CDR3: CASSEAQAYEAFF

length: 13
V: TRBV18
J: TRBJ2-5
CDR3: CASSLGLKETQYF

length: 14
V: TRBV7-8
J: TRBJ2-7
CDR3: CASSFDRGSYEQYF

length: 15
V: TRBV5-1
J: TRBJ2-1
CDR3: CASSADRGLGNEQFF

length: 15
V: TRBV19
J: TRBJ1-3
CDR3: CASSRLTTPGNTIYF

length: 17
V: TRBV11-2
J: TRBJ2-3
CDR3: CASSAWAWAGGTDTQYF